The 27 T cell receptor beta chains presented below share a single source sample, sequenced in a study of T cell changes during pregnancy in multiple sclerosis. TCRdb's copy holds only in-frame clones and misses some; the assay was immunoSEQ multiplex PCR. The sample yields 65,000 to 85,000 clones, around 90% seen once. The specimen comprised CD4+ T cells from peripheral blood mononuclear cells, sampled after pregnancy. The receptors were sampled from a female donor with multiple sclerosis, enrolled in a pregnancy study.

The V and J genes are TRBV7-9 and TRBJ2-7, with D possibly TRBD2 on 6 matching bases. The CDR3 loop spans 14 amino acids. V lost 0 bases to trimming and J lost 5 bases, with 11 bases between them. The germline V gene has CDR1 SEHNR and CDR2 FQNEAQ (reference sequence). The CDR3 sequence is CASSLAEGRNEQYF. CDR3 nucleotide sequence: TGTGCCAGCAGCTTAGCAGAAGGGAGGAACGAGCAGTACTTC.

V usage is TRBV30 and J usage is TRBJ1-1; D not certain. V was clipped by 1 base and J by 2 bases, with 8 bases between them. CDR1 is GTSNPN, CDR2 SVGIG, per germline (reference sequence). The CDR3 is 13 residues long. The CDR3 spells CAWSDRDNTEAFF. CDR3 bases: TGTGCCTGGAGTGATCGGGATAACACTGAAGCTTTCTTT.

The chain employs TRBV6-6 and TRBJ1-2, with 9 bases that match TRBD1. J was trimmed by 8 bases and V by 2 bases; bases with no gene match: 9. Per germline, CDR1 MNHNY and CDR2 SVGAGI (reference sequence). This CDR3 region has 15 residues. CDR3 sequence reads: CASSYETGGVEGYTF. Here the CDR3 DNA reads TGTGCCAGCAGTTACGAGACAGGGGGAGTGGAAGGCTACACCTTC.

The rearrangement uses TRBV6-5 and TRBJ2-7, with D possibly TRBD1 on 5 matching bases. CDR1 is MNHEY, CDR2 SVGAGI, per germline. The length of the CDR3 is 14 residues. V dropped 6 bases and J dropped 4 bases, with 16 bases sitting between them. The CDR3 region has the DNA TGTGCCAGCAGCCGGACCAGGGTTATGTACGAGCAGTACTTC. This translates into CASSRTRVMYEQYF.

The chain has TRBV18 and TRBJ2-1; D perhaps matches TRBD1 (6 bases). The CDR3 contains 14 residues. Per the germline V gene, CDR1 is KGHSH and CDR2 is LQKENI. Trimming pared 2 bases from V and 4 bases from J, leaving 9 bases between. CDR3 sequence (DNA): TGTGCCAGCTCACCAAGGGGGTATTACAATGAGCAGTTCTTC. It translates to CASSPRGYYNEQFF.

This chain connects TRBV28 to TRBJ1-1; D not resolved. The CDR3 covers 12 residues. The germline gives CDR1 MDHEN, CDR2 SYDVKM. V dropped 6 bases and J dropped 7 bases, with 12 bases sitting between them. As DNA, the CDR3 is TGTGCCAGCAGGATGCAGACGGGTGAAGCTTTCTTT. Amino acids: CASRMQTGEAFF.

The chain couples TRBV5-4 to TRBJ1-1; maybe TRBD1 (5 bases). Trimming left V 2 bases short and J 7 bases short, with 9 bases between. CDR1 and CDR2 from the germline V gene are SGHNT and YYREEE (reference sequence). The CDR3 spans 12 residues. In DNA form, the CDR3 reads TGTGCCAGCAGCTTATTTCAGGGTGAAGCTTTCTTT. It codes for CASSLFQGEAFF. The variable domain in full, with the rest retrieved from reference TRBV5-4 and TRBJ1-1, is ETGVTQSPTHLIKTRGQQVTLRCSSQSGHNTVSWYQQALGQGPQFIFQYYREEENGRGNFPPRFSGLQFPNYSSELNVNALELDDSALYLCASSLFQGEAFFGQGTRLTVV.

The rearrangement joins TRBV29-1 to TRBJ1-2; TRBD1 matches 7 bases. Trimming at V came to 5 bases and at J to 3 bases, leaving 3 bases not matched to a gene. Germline V gives CDR1 SQVTM, CDR2 ANQGSEA. The CDR3 is 12 residues long. The CDR3: CSVHTGDYGYTF. CDR3 sequence (DNA): TGCAGCGTTCACACAGGGGACTATGGCTACACCTTC.

This chain connects TRBV7-7 to TRBJ2-1; 14 nucleotides agree with TRBD2. Germline lookup yields CDR1 SSHAT and CDR2 FNYEAQ (reference sequence). J gave up 8 bases and V 5 bases, and 5 bases lay outside the gene matches. CDR3 length: 15 amino acids. Written as DNA, the CDR3 is TGTGCCAGCAGCCCCGGACTAGCGGGAGGTGATGAGCAGTTCTTC. Translating it yields CASSPGLAGGDEQFF.

This chain uses TRBV5-4 with TRBJ1-2, with D unresolved. CDR3 size: 13 residues. V lost 2 bases, J lost 0 bases, and 5 bases lay in between. Germline lookup yields CDR1 SGHNT and CDR2 YYREEE (reference sequence). The DNA for the CDR3 is TGTGCCAGCAGCTTAGTAGCTAACTATGGCTACACCTTC. Its protein product is CASSLVANYGYTF.

The chain employs TRBV9 and TRBJ2-1; D perhaps matches TRBD2 (5 bases). V lost 4 bases and J lost 0, with 14 bases in between. The germline V gene encodes CDR1 SGDLS and CDR2 YYNGEE. This CDR3 comprises 16 residues. The DNA of the CDR3 is TGTGCCAGCAGCCCCCGGGGAGTGGGCTCCTACAATGAGCAGTTCTTC. Amino acid sequence: CASSPRGVGSYNEQFF.

This clone was picked up a small number of times. The chain combines TRBV28 with TRBJ1-1; the D gene is possibly TRBD1 (6 bases). Germline V CDR1 and CDR2: MDHEN, SYDVKM. CDR3 length: 11 amino acids. V dropped 7 bases and J dropped 7 bases, with 10 bases sitting between them. CDR3 coding DNA: TGTGCCAGCATCGGACAGTTTGAAGCTTTCTTT. It translates to CASIGQFEAFF.

The chain carries TRBV28 and TRBJ1-6, with D tentatively TRBD1 (5 bases). Per the germline V gene, CDR1 is MDHEN and CDR2 is SYDVKM. V was clipped by 7 bases and J by 2 bases, with 9 bases between them. The CDR3 length is 14 residues. The CDR3 reads CASKGRPYNSPLHF. The CDR3 bases are TGTGCCAGCAAGGGGAGGCCCTATAATTCACCCCTCCACTTT.

CDR3 nucleotide sequence: TGTGCCATCAGTTCCGGGACTGTTAACACCGGGGAGCTGTTTTTT. It codes for CAISSGTVNTGELFF. J is TRBJ2-2 and V is TRBV10-3, with a tentative D call TRBD2 (6 bases). Looked up from germline, CDR1 is ENHRY and CDR2 is SYGVKD. This CDR3 has 15 amino acids. Trimming removed 5 bases at V and 2 bases at J, with 12 bases between.

This chain links TRBV2 with TRBJ2-1; 11 bases are a match to TRBD2. After removal of 5 bases from V and 2 bases from J, the junction contained 11 bases not matched to a gene. The germline V gene has CDR1 SNHLY and CDR2 FYNNEI. This CDR3 is built from 18 residues. In DNA, the CDR3 is TGTGCCAGCAGTCCCCTAGCGGGGGGCGAATACACCTACAATGAGCAGTTCTTC. It yields the protein CASSPLAGGEYTYNEQFF. The full variable domain, rest sourced from reference TRBV2 and TRBJ2-1, is EPEVTQTPSHQVTQMGQEVILRCVPISNHLYFYWYRQILGQKVEFLVSFYNNEISEKSEIFDDQFSVERPDGSNFTLKIRSTKLEDSAMYFCASSPLAGGEYTYNEQFFGPGTRLTVL.

This clone has just a few counts. V is TRBV2 and J is TRBJ1-6; D is possibly TRBD1 (5 bases). V lost 2 bases and J lost 8, with 13 bases in between. CDR1 is SNHLY and CDR2 is FYNNEI in the germline V gene. There are 15 residues in the CDR3. CDR3 region: CASSEQGDGDSPLHF. CDR3 in DNA: TGTGCCAGCAGTGAACAAGGGGATGGGGATTCACCCCTCCACTTT. The full variable domain, rest sourced from reference TRBV2 and TRBJ1-6, is EPEVTQTPSHQVTQMGQEVILRCVPISNHLYFYWYRQILGQKVEFLVSFYNNEISEKSEIFDDQFSVERPDGSNFTLKIRSTKLEDSAMYFCASSEQGDGDSPLHFGNGTRLTVT.

The V call is TRBV19, the J call TRBJ2-3; TRBD1 might be the D (6 bases). The CDR3 length is 14 residues. Trimming pared 5 bases from V and 2 bases from J, leaving 11 bases between. The germline V gene encodes CDR1 LNHDA and CDR2 SQIVND (reference sequence). This CDR3 reads CASSADRHTDTQYF. As DNA, the CDR3 is TGTGCCAGTAGTGCGGACAGACACACAGATACGCAGTATTTT.

The V call is TRBV19, the J call TRBJ1-1; tentative D call: TRBD1 (5 bases). Per germline, CDR1 LNHDA and CDR2 SQIVND (reference sequence). The CDR3 extends over 14 amino acids. Deletions cut 4 bases from V and 0 bases from J, with 9 bases between. CDR3 bases: TGTGCCAGTAGTACTGACAGAGTGAACACTGAAGCTTTCTTT. Translated: CASSTDRVNTEAFF.

The chain carries TRBV7-3 and TRBJ2-5, with TRBD2 identical over 8 bases. The CDR3 runs 18 residues. V trimming: 4 bases; J trimming: 3 bases; junction bases outside the gene matches: 16. Germline CDR1 and CDR2: SGHTA and FQGTGA. CDR3 sequence reads: CASSSWGTRLASEETQYF. The CDR3 DNA is TGTGCCAGCAGCTCATGGGGGACTAGGTTAGCTTCCGAAGAGACCCAGTACTTC.

This chain joins TRBV2 and TRBJ2-1, with TRBD2 matching 9 bases. There are 14 residues in the CDR3. Germline assignment: CDR1 SNHLY and CDR2 FYNNEI. With V trimmed by 6 bases and J by 8 bases, 8 bases remained unmatched. The CDR3 DNA reads as TGTGCCAGCAGCCGCCCGCGGGAGGGGCATGAGCAGTTCTTC. This codes for CASSRPREGHEQFF.

The chain uses TRBV18 and TRBJ1-1, with 10 bases lining up with TRBD1. This CDR3 is 17 amino acids long. J lost 0 bases, V lost 3 bases, and 7 bases had no gene match. Germline CDR1 reads KGHSH; CDR2 reads LQKENI. The CDR3 sequence is CASSPTGGAKMNTEAFF. The DNA for the CDR3 is TGTGCCAGCTCACCGACAGGGGGCGCGAAAATGAACACTGAAGCTTTCTTT.

The chain uses TRBV23-1 and TRBJ2-1, with 11 bases lining up with TRBD2. TRBV23-1 is noted as an ORF with a role that remains uncertain. V lost 4 bases, J lost 7 bases, and 12 bases stayed unmatched. This CDR3 comprises 17 residues. The CDR3 sequence is CASSRLAGRERGNEQFF. The DNA for the CDR3 is TGCGCCAGCAGTCGACTAGCGGGGAGGGAGAGGGGGAATGAGCAGTTCTTC.

This clone has more than one count but fewer than ten. The gene calls are TRBV11-2 and TRBJ1-1, with 7 bases aligning to TRBD1. Germline trimming cut 3 bases from V and 1 base from J; bases unmatched to any gene: 2. CDR1 and CDR2 (germline): SGHAT, FQNNGV. The CDR3 runs 14 residues. CDR3 loop: CASSFSGGNTEAFF. CDR3 DNA sequence: TGTGCCAGCAGCTTCTCAGGGGGGAACACTGAAGCTTTCTTT.

CDR3 amino acids: CASSSSLGDTSGGYTF. The CDR3 DNA reads as TGTGCCAGCAGCTCGAGCCTCGGGGACACCTCAGGGGGCTACACCTTC. This rearrangement joins TRBV7-9 to TRBJ1-2; a possible D gene is TRBD1 (6 bases). Germline CDR1 is SEHNR and CDR2 is FQNEAQ (reference sequence). This CDR3 region has 16 residues. Trimming cost V 4 bases and J 8 bases, with 23 bases left between them.

This clone came up a few times. The V gene is TRBV19, the J gene TRBJ1-1; the D gene is possibly TRBD1 (6 bases). V lost 1 base, J lost 5 bases, and 14 bases lay in between. This CDR3 contains 15 residues. Germline loops: CDR1 LNHDA, CDR2 SQIVND (reference sequence). As DNA, the CDR3 is TGTGCCAGTAGTATAGTGGGCAGGGGACAAACTGAAGCTTTCTTT. As protein: CASSIVGRGQTEAFF.

This chain joins TRBV5-1 and TRBJ2-1, with D possibly being TRBD2 (5 bases). Trimming shortened V by 5 bases and J by 2 bases, and 11 bases separated the two germline ends. CDR3 length equals 14 residues. In germline, CDR1 is SGHRS, CDR2 YFSETQ. CDR3 coding DNA: TGCGCCAGCAGTAGCGCCGCGACCTACAATGAGCAGTTCTTC. Residues: CASSSAATYNEQFF.

The rearrangement joins TRBV7-3 to TRBJ2-3; TRBD2 might be the D (6 bases). Germline assignment: CDR1 SGHTA and CDR2 FQGTGA. CDR3 length: 16 residues. V was clipped by 4 bases and J by 2 bases, with 16 bases between them. For the CDR3, the DNA is TGTGCCAGCAGCTCCTTAGCGGTGTCCACCACAGATACGCAGTATTTT. It translates to CASSSLAVSTTDTQYF.